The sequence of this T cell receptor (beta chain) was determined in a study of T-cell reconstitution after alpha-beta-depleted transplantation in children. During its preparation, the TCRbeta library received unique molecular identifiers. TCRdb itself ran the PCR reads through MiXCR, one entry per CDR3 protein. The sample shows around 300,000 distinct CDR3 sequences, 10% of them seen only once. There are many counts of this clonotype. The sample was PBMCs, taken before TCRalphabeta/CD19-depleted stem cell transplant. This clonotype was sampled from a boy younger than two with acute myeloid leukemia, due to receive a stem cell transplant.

The CDR3 region is CASSSPGGADTQYF. CDR3 nucleotides: TGTGCCAGCAGCTCCCCGGGGGGCGCAGATACGCAGTATTTT. The chain has TRBV9 and TRBJ2-3; D perhaps matches TRBD2 (7 bases). Germline V gene data show CDR1 as SGDLS and CDR2 as YYNGEE. The CDR3 has 14 residues. The V and J ends lost 4 bases and 4 bases respectively, with 13 bases between them.